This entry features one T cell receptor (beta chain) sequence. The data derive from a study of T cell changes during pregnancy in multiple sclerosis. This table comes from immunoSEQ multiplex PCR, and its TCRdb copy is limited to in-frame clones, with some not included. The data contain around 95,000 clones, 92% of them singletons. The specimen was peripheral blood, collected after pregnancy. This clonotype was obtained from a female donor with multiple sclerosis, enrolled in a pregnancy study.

CDR3 in amino acids: CASSLSTEGTGELFF. CDR3 DNA: TGTGCCAGCAGTTTATCGACAGAAGGCACCGGGGAGCTGTTTTTT. V and J are TRBV27 and TRBJ2-2; perhaps TRBD1 as D (5 bases). Germline V lookup: CDR1 MNHEY, CDR2 SMNVEV (reference sequence). This CDR3 comprises 15 residues. The ends were cut back, 0 bases at V and 4 bases at J, with 9 bases in the middle.